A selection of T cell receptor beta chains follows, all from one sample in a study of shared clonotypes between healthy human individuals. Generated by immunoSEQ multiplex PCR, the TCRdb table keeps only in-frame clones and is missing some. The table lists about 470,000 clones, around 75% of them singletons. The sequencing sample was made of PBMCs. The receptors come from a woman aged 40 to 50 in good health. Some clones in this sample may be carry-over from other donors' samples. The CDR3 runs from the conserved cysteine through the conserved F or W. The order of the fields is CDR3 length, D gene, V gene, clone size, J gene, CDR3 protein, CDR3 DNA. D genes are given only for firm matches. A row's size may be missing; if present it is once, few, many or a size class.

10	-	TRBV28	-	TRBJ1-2	CASQGIGYTF	TGTGCCAGCCAGGGGATCGGCTACACCTTC
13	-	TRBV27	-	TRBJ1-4	CASSRDLGEKLFF	TGTGCCAGCAGCCGGGACCTGGGTGAAAAACTGTTTTTT
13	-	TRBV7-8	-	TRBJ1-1	CASSLAVAGTAFF	TGTGCCAGCAGCTTAGCGGTAGCGGGGACGGCTTTCTTT
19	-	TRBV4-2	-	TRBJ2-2	CASSQETTGWVANTGELFF	TGTGCCAGCAGCCAAGAAACAACAGGGTGGGTCGCGAACACCGGGGAGCTGTTTTTT
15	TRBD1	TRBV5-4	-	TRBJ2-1	CASSLGQGAFNEQFF	TGTGCCAGCAGCCTGGGACAGGGGGCGTTCAATGAGCAGTTCTTC
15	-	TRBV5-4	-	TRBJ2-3	CASSSGWVGTDTQYF	TGTGCCAGCAGCAGCGGGTGGGTTGGCACAGATACGCAGTATTTT
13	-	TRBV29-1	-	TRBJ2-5	CSVESRVQETQYF	TGCAGCGTTGAAAGCAGGGTCCAAGAGACCCAGTACTTC
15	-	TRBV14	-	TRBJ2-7	CASSQAHGSPYEQYF	TGTGCCAGCAGCCAGGCCCACGGTTCCCCCTACGAGCAGTACTTC
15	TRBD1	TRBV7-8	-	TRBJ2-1	CASSLYSDRGGEQFF	TGTGCCAGCAGCTTATACAGCGACAGGGGGGGTGAGCAGTTCTTC
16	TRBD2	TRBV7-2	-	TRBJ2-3	CASSYRGGSGADTQYF	TGTGCCAGCAGCTATCGTGGCGGGAGTGGTGCAGATACGCAGTATTTT
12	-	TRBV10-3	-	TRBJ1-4	CATRGANEKLFF	TGTGCCACCCGGGGTGCCAATGAAAAACTGTTTTTT
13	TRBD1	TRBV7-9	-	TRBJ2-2	CASSFRDRAVLFF	TGTGCCAGCAGCTTTCGGGACAGGGCGGTGTTGTTCTTT
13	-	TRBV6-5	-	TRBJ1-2	CASSSGTIYGYTF	TGTGCCAGCAGCTCCGGGACAATCTATGGCTACACCTTC
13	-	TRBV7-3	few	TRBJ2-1	CASSSQGWDEQFF	TGTGCCAGCAGCTCTCAGGGTTGGGATGAGCAGTTCTTC
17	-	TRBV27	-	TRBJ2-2	CASSLVSGVATAGELFF	TGTGCCAGCAGTTTAGTATCTGGGGTCGCTACGGCCGGGGAGCTGTTTTTT
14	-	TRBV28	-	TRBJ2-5	CASREVGGVATQYF	TGTGCCAGCAGGGAGGTTGGCGGGGTAGCGACCCAGTACTTC
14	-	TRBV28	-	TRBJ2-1	CASSPGTEDNEQFF	TGTGCCAGCAGTCCCGGGACTGAGGACAATGAGCAGTTCTTC
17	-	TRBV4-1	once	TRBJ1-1	CASSQGGATGLNTEAFF	TGCGCCAGCAGCCAAGGGGGGGCGACAGGCTTGAACACTGAAGCTTTCTTT
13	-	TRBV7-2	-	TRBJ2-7	CASSLQDGYEQYF	TGTGCCAGCAGCTTACAGGACGGCTACGAGCAGTACTTC
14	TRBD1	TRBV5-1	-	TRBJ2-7	CASRAAGQVYEQYF	TGCGCCAGCAGGGCCGCGGGACAGGTCTACGAGCAGTACTTC
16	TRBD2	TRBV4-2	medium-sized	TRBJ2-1	CASSQDEGSGSNEQFF	TGTGCCAGCAGCCAAGATGAAGGTAGCGGGAGCAATGAGCAGTTCTTC
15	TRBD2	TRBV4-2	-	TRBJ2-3	CASSPIAGQPDTQYF	TGTGCCAGCAGCCCAATAGCGGGGCAGCCAGATACGCAGTATTTT
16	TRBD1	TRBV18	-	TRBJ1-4	CASSLLLDRTNEKLFF	TGTGCCAGCTCACTACTACTGGACAGGACTAATGAAAAACTGTTTTTT
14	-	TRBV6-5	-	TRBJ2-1	CASTPDGWGNEQFF	TGTGCCAGCACCCCTGATGGATGGGGCAACGAGCAGTTCTTC
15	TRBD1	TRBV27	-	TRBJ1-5	CASSSLDRGNQPQHF	TGTGCCAGCAGTTCTCTGGACAGGGGCAATCAGCCCCAGCATTTT
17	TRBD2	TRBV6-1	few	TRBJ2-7	CASSAGTSGRNTYEQYF	TGTGCCAGCAGTGCCGGGACTAGCGGGAGAAACACTTACGAGCAGTACTTC
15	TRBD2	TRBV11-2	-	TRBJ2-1	CASSLPLAGVGEQFF	TGTGCCAGCAGCTTACCCCTAGCGGGAGTTGGTGAGCAGTTCTTC
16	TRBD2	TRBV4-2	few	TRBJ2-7	CASRRGLATSSYEQYF	TGTGCCAGCAGGCGCGGACTAGCCACATCCTCCTACGAGCAGTACTTC
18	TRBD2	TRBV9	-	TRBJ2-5	CASSVGTSGSRGAETQYF	TGTGCCAGCAGCGTCGGGACTAGCGGGAGCCGAGGCGCAGAGACCCAGTACTTC
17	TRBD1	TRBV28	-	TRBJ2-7	CASVRQGLSGSSYEQYF	TGTGCCAGCGTCAGACAGGGGCTGAGTGGGAGTTCCTACGAGCAGTACTTC
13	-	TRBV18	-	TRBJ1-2	CASTSETPNGYTF	TGTGCCAGTACGTCGGAGACGCCAAATGGCTACACCTTC
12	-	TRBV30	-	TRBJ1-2	CAWSTWTGGYTF	TGTGCCTGGAGTACATGGACTGGCGGCTACACCTTC
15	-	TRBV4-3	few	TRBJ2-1	CASSQDWQNYNEQFF	TGCGCCAGCAGCCAAGATTGGCAGAACTACAATGAGCAGTTCTTC
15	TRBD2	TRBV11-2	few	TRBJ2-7	CASSFVLAGAYEQYF	TGTGCCAGCAGCTTCGTACTAGCGGGAGCCTACGAGCAGTACTTC
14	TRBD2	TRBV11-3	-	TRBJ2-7	CASSFSGKSYEQYF	TGTGCCAGCAGCTTTAGCGGGAAGAGTTACGAGCAGTACTTC
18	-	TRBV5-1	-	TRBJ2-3	CASSLLRGYGRSTDTQYF	TGCGCCAGCAGCCTCCTACGGGGTTACGGGAGAAGCACAGATACGCAGTATTTT
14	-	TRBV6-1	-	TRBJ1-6	CASSESRGNSPLHF	TGTGCCAGCAGTGAATCTCGAGGGAATTCACCCCTCCACTTT
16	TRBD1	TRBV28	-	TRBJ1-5	CASSYRGLPYRQPQHF	TGTGCCAGCAGCTATAGGGGGCTCCCCTATAGACAGCCCCAGCATTTT
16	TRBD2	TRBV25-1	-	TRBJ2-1	CASSEWTGTSVGEQFF	TGTGCCAGCAGTGAATGGACCGGGACTAGCGTCGGTGAGCAGTTCTTC
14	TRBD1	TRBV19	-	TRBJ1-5	CASSGTGGFQPQHF	TGTGCCAGTTCTGGGACAGGGGGCTTTCAGCCCCAGCATTTT
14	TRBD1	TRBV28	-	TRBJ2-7	CASRATGQGFEQYF	TGTGCCAGCAGAGCGACGGGACAGGGCTTCGAGCAGTACTTC
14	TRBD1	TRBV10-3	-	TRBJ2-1	CAIQGQGASNEQFF	TGTGCCATCCAGGGGCAGGGGGCTTCCAATGAGCAGTTCTTC
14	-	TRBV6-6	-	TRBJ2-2	CASSYSLSTGELFF	TGTGCCAGCAGTTACTCACTAAGCACCGGGGAGCTGTTTTTT
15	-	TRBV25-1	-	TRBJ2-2	CASSEYRGGSGELFF	TGTGCCAGCAGTGAATATCGGGGAGGCTCCGGGGAGCTGTTTTTT
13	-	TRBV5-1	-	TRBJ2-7	CASSFGLPYEQYF	TGCGCCAGCAGCTTCGGACTGCCGTACGAGCAGTACTTC
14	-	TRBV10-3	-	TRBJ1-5	CAISEEGSNQPQHF	TGTGCCATCAGTGAGGAAGGGAGCAATCAGCCCCAGCATTTT
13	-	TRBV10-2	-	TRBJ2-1	CASSEDSPNEQFF	TGCGCCAGCAGTGAGGACTCCCCCAATGAGCAGTTCTTC
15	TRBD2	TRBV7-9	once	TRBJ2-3	CASSLTSAGTDTQYF	TGTGCCAGCAGCCTGACTAGCGCTGGCACAGATACGCAGTATTTT